This T cell receptor (beta chain) emerged from a study of blood T cell repertoires in COVID-19. This CDR3 region has 13 residues. Between the trimmed V and J ends, which lost 0 bases and 8 bases, there was a span of 10 bases. Per germline, CDR1 MGHDK and CDR2 SYGVNS. Per the study methods: Counts of nucleated cells, estimated from reference gene primer amplification, were obtained. Sequenced by immunoSEQ multiplex PCR; TCRdb stores in-frame clones only, minus some. D and trimming come from the DNA, and the V and J calls and clone size come from that table. This table has a few hundred thousand clones, roughly 91% appearing once. Symptom resolution, clearance, or two negative PCRs marked donors in Cohort 3 as recovered.

The clonotype was recovered from a woman in her twenties or thirties who had recovered from COVID-19. The sample comprised PBMCs or T cells enriched from blood (not recorded which). The genes are TRBV25-1 and TRBJ1-1; D uncertain. CDR3 coding DNA: TGTGCCAGCAGTGAATATCTCGGGATGGAAGCTTTCTTT. Its translation: CASSEYLGMEAFF.